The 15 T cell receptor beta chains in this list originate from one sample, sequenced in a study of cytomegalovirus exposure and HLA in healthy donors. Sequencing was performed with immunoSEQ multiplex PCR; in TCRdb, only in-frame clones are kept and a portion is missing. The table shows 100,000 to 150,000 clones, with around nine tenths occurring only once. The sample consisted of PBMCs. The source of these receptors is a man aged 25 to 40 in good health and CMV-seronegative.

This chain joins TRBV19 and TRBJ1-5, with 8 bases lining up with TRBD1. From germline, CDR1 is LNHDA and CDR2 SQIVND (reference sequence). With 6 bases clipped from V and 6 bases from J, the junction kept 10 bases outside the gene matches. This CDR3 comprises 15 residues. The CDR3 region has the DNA TGTGCCAGTAGCACCGATGGACAGGGTGGTCAGCCCCAGCATTTT. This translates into CASSTDGQGGQPQHF.

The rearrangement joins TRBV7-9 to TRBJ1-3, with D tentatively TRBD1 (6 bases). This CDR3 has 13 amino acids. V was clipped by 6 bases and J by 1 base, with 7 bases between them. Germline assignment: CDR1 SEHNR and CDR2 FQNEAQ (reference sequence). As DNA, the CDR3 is TGTGCCAGCAGACAGGGATCTGGAAACACCATATATTTT. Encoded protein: CASRQGSGNTIYF.

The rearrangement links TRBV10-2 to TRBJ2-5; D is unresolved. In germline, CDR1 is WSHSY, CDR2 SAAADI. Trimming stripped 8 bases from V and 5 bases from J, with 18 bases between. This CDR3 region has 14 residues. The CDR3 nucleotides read TGCGCCAGCTCCCCACTTGTTTCTTCTGAGACCCAGTACTTC. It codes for CASSPLVSSETQYF.

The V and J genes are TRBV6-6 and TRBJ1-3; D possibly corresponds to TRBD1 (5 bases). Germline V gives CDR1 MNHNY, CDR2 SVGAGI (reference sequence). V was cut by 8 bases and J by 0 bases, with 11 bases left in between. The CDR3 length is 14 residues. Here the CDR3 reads CASLDRGSGNTIYF. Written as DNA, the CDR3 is TGTGCCAGCCTTGACAGAGGCTCTGGAAACACCATATATTTT.

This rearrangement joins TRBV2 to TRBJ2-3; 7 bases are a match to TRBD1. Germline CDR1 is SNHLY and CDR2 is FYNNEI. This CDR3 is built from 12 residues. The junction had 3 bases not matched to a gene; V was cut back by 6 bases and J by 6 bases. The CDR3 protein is CASRQGPDTQYF. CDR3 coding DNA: TGTGCCAGCAGACAGGGGCCTGATACGCAGTATTTT.

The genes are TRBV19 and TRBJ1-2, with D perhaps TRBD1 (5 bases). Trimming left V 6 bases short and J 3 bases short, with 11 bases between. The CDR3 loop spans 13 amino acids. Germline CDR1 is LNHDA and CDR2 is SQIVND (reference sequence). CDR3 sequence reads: CASSRESDYGYTF. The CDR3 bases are TGTGCCAGTAGCAGGGAATCGGACTATGGCTACACCTTC. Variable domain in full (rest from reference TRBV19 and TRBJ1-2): DGGITQSPKYLFRKEGQNVTLSCEQNLNHDAMYWYRQDPGQGLRLIYYSQIVNDFQKGDIAEGYSVSREKKESFPLTVTSAQKNPTAFYLCASSRESDYGYTFGSGTRLTVV.

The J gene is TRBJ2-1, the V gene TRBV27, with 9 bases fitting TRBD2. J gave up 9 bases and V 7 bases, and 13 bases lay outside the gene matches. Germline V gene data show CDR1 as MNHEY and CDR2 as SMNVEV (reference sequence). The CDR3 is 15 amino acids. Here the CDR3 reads CASTNSGRSLSEQFF. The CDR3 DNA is TGTGCCAGCACCAATAGCGGGAGAAGCCTATCTGAGCAGTTCTTC.

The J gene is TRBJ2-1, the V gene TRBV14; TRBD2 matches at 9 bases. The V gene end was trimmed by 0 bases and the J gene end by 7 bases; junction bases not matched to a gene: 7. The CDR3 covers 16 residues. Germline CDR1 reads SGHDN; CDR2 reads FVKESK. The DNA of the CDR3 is TGTGCCAGCAGCCAAGATCTTCGTACTAGCGGGAATGAGCAGTTCTTC. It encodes CASSQDLRTSGNEQFF.

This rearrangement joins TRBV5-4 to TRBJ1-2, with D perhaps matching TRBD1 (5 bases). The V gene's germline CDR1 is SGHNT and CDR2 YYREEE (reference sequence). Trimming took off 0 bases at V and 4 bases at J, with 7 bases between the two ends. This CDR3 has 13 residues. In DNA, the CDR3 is TGTGCCAGCAGCTTGGGACAGCCCTATGGCTACACCTTC. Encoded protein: CASSLGQPYGYTF.

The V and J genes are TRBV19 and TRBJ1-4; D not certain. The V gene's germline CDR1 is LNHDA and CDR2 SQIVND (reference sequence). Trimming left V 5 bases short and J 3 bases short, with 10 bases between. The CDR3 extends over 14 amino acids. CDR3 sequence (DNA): TGTGCCAGTAGTGCCGGGATGGCTAATGAAAAACTGTTTTTT. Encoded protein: CASSAGMANEKLFF.

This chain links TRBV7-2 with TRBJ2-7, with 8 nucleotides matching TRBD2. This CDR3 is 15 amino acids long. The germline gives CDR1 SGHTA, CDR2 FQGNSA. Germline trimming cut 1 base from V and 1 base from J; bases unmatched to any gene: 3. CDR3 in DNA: TGTGCCAGCAGCTTAGTGGTAGCGGGGTCCTACGAGCAGTACTTC. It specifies CASSLVVAGSYEQYF.

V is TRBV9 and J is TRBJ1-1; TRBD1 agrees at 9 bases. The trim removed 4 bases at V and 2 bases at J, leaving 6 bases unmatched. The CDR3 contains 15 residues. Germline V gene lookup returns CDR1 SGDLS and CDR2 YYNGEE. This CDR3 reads CASSTLTGGNTEAFF. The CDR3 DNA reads TGTGCCAGCAGCACCCTAACAGGGGGCAACACTGAAGCTTTCTTT. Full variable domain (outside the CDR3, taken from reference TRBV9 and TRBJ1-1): DSGVTQTPKHLITATGQRVTLRCSPRSGDLSVYWYQQSLDQGLQFLIQYYNGEERAKGNILERFSAQQFPDLHSELNLSSLELGDSALYFCASSTLTGGNTEAFFGQGTRLTVV.

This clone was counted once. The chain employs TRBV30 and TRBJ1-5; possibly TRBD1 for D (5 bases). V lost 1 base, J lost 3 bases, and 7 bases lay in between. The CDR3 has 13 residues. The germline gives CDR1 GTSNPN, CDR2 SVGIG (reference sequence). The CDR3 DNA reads TGTGCCTGGAGTGGACAGAACAATCAGCCCCAGCATTTT. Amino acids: CAWSGQNNQPQHF.

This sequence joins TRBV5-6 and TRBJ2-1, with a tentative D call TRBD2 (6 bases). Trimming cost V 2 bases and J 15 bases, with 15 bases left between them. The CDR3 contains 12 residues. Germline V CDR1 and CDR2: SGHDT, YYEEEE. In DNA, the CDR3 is TGTGCCAGCAGCTTTCGGGACGTGGAGGGGTTCTTC. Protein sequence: CASSFRDVEGFF.

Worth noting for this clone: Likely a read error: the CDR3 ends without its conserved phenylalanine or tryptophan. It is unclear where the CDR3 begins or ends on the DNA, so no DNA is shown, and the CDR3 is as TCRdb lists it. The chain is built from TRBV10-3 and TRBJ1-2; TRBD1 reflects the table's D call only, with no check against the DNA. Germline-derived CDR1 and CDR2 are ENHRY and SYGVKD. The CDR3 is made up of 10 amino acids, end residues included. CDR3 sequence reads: CAIRTGGIGN.